Listed here are 11 T cell receptor beta chains from one sample, sequenced in a study of regulatory T cells in long-lasting Graves disease. Time point here: newly diagnosed GD, antithyroid drugs for less than 3 months. Construction of the TCR library relied on RNA isolated from PBMCs. TCR beta libraries were built with iRepertoire HTBI primers and Arm-PCR of CDR3 regions. Each CDR3 protein gets one entry after TCRdb re-called the multiplex PCR reads with MiXCR. The sample has some 370,000 distinct CDR3 sequences, around 11% seen once. The same sample was also studied in work on T cells in Graves' hyperthyroidism and ophthalmopathy.

This material consisted of peripheral blood mononuclear cells (PBMCs), taken at new diagnosis, from a patient treated with antithyroid drugs. These receptors were obtained from a young woman with Graves disease.

The CDR3 here is CASRPGLALGTQYF. The DNA of the CDR3 is TGTGCCAGCAGACCGGGACTAGCGTTAGGTACGCAGTATTTT. This chain links TRBV28 with TRBJ2-3; 10 nucleotides agree with TRBD2. Germline-derived CDR1 and CDR2 are MDHEN and SYDVKM. The CDR3 extends over 14 amino acids. V trimming: 6 bases; J trimming: 8 bases; junction bases outside the gene matches: 8.

In this sample, this clonotype turned up a few times. The chain joins TRBV29-1 to TRBJ1-1; TRBD1 might be the D (5 bases). The length of the CDR3 is 13 residues. CDR1 and CDR2 from the germline V gene are SQVTM and ANQGSEA. Trimming pared 5 bases from V and 0 bases from J, leaving 10 bases between. The CDR3, as DNA: TGCAGCGTTTATGGACACCTGAACACTGAAGCTTTCTTT. Amino acid sequence: CSVYGHLNTEAFF.

This clonotype has at least ten counts. The chain combines TRBV7-8 with TRBJ1-6; D uncertain. Germline-derived CDR1 and CDR2 are SGHVS and FQNEAQ. The CDR3 covers 12 residues. Trimming removed 2 bases at V and 7 bases at J, with 3 bases between. CDR3 sequence (DNA): TGTGCCAGCAGCTTAATGAATTCACCCCTCCACTTT. Translated: CASSLMNSPLHF.

This clonotype occurred many times. The gene calls are TRBV20-1 and TRBJ2-3, with D possibly TRBD1 on 6 matching bases. V lost 1 base to trimming and J lost 1 base, with 9 bases between them. This CDR3 contains 14 residues. Germline loops: CDR1 DFQATT, CDR2 SNEGSKA (reference sequence). The CDR3, as DNA: TGCAGTGCTAGAGTCCCAGGGGGCACAGATACGCAGTATTTT. This codes for CSARVPGGTDTQYF.

This clonotype was seen many times. The chain links TRBV10-3 to TRBJ2-1; maybe TRBD1 (6 bases). V was trimmed by 0 bases and J by 5 bases, leaving 14 bases between them. This CDR3 has 16 residues. Germline-derived CDR1 and CDR2 are ENHRY and SYGVKD. The CDR3 reads CAISESIGGTDNEQFF. The CDR3 DNA sequence: TGTGCCATCAGTGAGTCGATAGGGGGAACTGACAATGAGCAGTTCTTC.

The rearrangement links TRBV20-1 to TRBJ1-2; D is uncertain. This CDR3 is 13 amino acids long. Germline V lookup: CDR1 DFQATT, CDR2 SNEGSKA (reference sequence). The V end was cut by 3 bases, the J end by 4 bases, with 12 bases between. The CDR3 region has the DNA TGCAGTGCTAGTCAGGCCTCGGGCTATGGCTACACCTTC. Its protein product is CSASQASGYGYTF.

This clonotype occurred many times. V usage is TRBV12-3 or TRBV12-4 and J usage is TRBJ1-2; maybe TRBD1 (6 bases). The V end was cut by 3 bases, the J end by 1 base, with 15 bases between. CDR3 length: 16 residues. As DNA, the CDR3 is TGTGCCAGCAGTTTGTACGGGGGCTGGGATAACTATGGCTACACCTTC. This codes for CASSLYGGWDNYGYTF.

Many counts were recorded for this clonotype. V gene TRBV7-9 combines with J gene TRBJ1-2; D possibly corresponds to TRBD1 (5 bases). This CDR3 spans 15 amino acids. Per the germline V gene, CDR1 is SEHNR and CDR2 is FQNEAQ (reference sequence). Trimming took 1 base from V and 3 from J, leaving 12 bases between them. CDR3 protein: CASSLEQVHYYGYTF. For the CDR3, the DNA is TGTGCCAGCAGCTTAGAACAGGTTCATTACTATGGCTACACCTTC.

This clonotype was counted many times. The genes are TRBV7-9 and TRBJ2-1; D might be TRBD1 (6 bases). Deletions cut 2 bases from V and 2 bases from J, with 34 bases between. Per the germline V gene, CDR1 is SEHNR and CDR2 is FQNEAQ (reference sequence). The CDR3 loop spans 23 amino acids. CDR3 sequence reads: CASSLRRQLDSRTGYRPYNEQFF. DNA of the CDR3: TGTGCCAGCAGCTTAAGGCGTCAGTTGGACAGCCGAACGGGGTATCGCCCCTACAATGAGCAGTTCTTC.

Only a few counts were recorded for this clonotype. The chain combines TRBV6-5 with TRBJ2-7; D perhaps matches TRBD2 (5 bases). Germline CDR1 reads MNHEY; CDR2 reads SVGAGI. The CDR3 totals 15 residues. Trimming took 0 bases from V and 2 from J, leaving 11 bases between them. The CDR3 region is CASSYSERPPYEQYF. Here the CDR3 DNA reads TGTGCCAGCAGTTACTCGGAGCGGCCCCCCTACGAGCAGTACTTC.

Many counts were recorded for this clonotype. The chain recombines TRBV7-3 with TRBJ2-2; a weak D match, TRBD1 (5 bases). This CDR3 comprises 14 residues. V shed 5 bases and J shed 1 base, with 8 bases lying between them. In germline, CDR1 is SGHTA, CDR2 FQGTGA. CDR3 nucleotides: TGTGCCAGCAGCACCCAGGGGAACACCGGGGAGCTGTTTTTT. Its translation is CASSTQGNTGELFF.